A selection of T cell receptor beta chains follows, all from one sample in a study of cytomegalovirus exposure and HLA in healthy donors. Only in-frame clones appear in the TCRdb table, and some are missing; sequencing was by immunoSEQ multiplex PCR. Among 200,000 or so clones listed, about four fifths were seen once. The sequencing sample was made of PBMCs. These receptors all stem from a woman in her twenties or thirties in good health and CMV-seropositive. The CDR3 runs from the conserved cysteine through the conserved F or W. The D gene is left open where the match is weak. Some rows mark clone size as missing; the rest say once, few, many or name a class of expanded clone.

J gene | V gene | D gene | clone size | CDR3 protein | CDR3 DNA
TRBJ1-1 | TRBV11-2 | - | - | CASSLVSRNTEAFF | TGTGCCAGCAGCTTAGTATCCCGGAACACTGAAGCTTTCTTT
TRBJ1-5 | TRBV5-5 | - | - | CASRDRDTPGPQHF | TGTGCCAGCAGAGACCGGGACACCCCTGGGCCCCAGCATTTT
TRBJ2-7 | TRBV6-5 | - | - | CASSYSGVVYF | TGTGCCAGCAGTTACTCGGGCGTCGTTTACTTC
TRBJ1-6 | TRBV4-3 | TRBD1 | - | CASSQDRDRNSPLHF | TGCGCCAGCAGCCAAGATCGGGACAGAAATTCACCCCTCCACTTT
TRBJ2-7 | TRBV7-9 | TRBD2 | - | CASSPPGGFHEQYF | TGTGCCAGCAGCCCCCCGGGGGGTTTCCACGAGCAGTACTTC
TRBJ2-7 | TRBV5-1 | - | - | CASSTGQGGYEQYF | TGCGCCAGCAGCACAGGCCAGGGTGGCTACGAGCAGTACTTC
TRBJ2-7 | TRBV6-1 | TRBD2 | - | CASMMGTGGAYEQYF | TGTGCCAGCATGATGGGGACGGGGGGAGCCTACGAGCAGTACTTC
TRBJ1-2 | TRBV5-1 | TRBD1 | - | CASSLGGQGMRYGYTF | TGCGCCAGCAGCTTGGGGGGACAGGGGATGAGGTATGGCTACACCTTC
TRBJ2-1 | TRBV13 | - | - | CASGYRLTYNEQFF | TGTGCCAGCGGTTATAGACTTACCTACAATGAGCAGTTCTTC
TRBJ2-1 | TRBV9 | - | once | CASSSRTSRVGNEQFF | TGTGCCAGCAGCTCTCGGACTTCCCGGGTAGGTAATGAGCAGTTCTTC
TRBJ2-1 | TRBV19 | - | once | CASSITGDNEQFF | TGTGCCAGTAGTATAACGGGGGACAATGAGCAGTTCTTC
TRBJ2-5 | TRBV5-1 | TRBD1 | once | CASSLLTGAINREETQYF | TGCGCCAGCAGCCTCCTGACAGGGGCGATCAATAGGGAAGAGACCCAGTACTTC
TRBJ1-2 | TRBV29-1 | - | - | CSVEGRDFGSDGYTF | TGCAGCGTTGAAGGCCGGGACTTTGGATCGGATGGCTACACCTTC
TRBJ2-3 | TRBV4-2 | - | - | CASSQESAQRGGGDTQYF | TGTGCCAGCAGCCAAGAAAGTGCACAGCGGGGAGGGGGAGATACGCAGTATTTT
TRBJ1-2 | TRBV4-1 | - | few | CASTEIQTGTHYGYTF | TGCGCCAGCACCGAAATACAGACCGGGACACACTATGGCTACACCTTC
TRBJ2-2 | TRBV19 | - | - | CASSPRVGGTNTGELFF | TGTGCCAGTAGTCCTCGGGTAGGCGGGACGAACACCGGGGAGCTGTTTTTT
TRBJ2-2 | TRBV19 | TRBD1 | once | CASSTLEWTGQRNWNTGELFF | TGTGCCAGTAGTACCCTAGAGTGGACAGGACAGAGAAATTGGAACACCGGGGAGCTGTTTTTT
TRBJ1-2 | TRBV5-6 | - | - | CATSLRGASYGYTF | TGTGCCACGAGCTTAAGGGGCGCGAGCTATGGCTACACCTTC
TRBJ2-3 | TRBV2 | TRBD2 | - | CASGGDQSTDTQYF | TGTGCCAGTGGGGGGGACCAGAGCACAGATACGCAGTATTTT
TRBJ1-3 | TRBV20-1 | - | - | CSAYRDHTIYF | TGCAGTGCTTACAGGGACCACACCATATATTTT
TRBJ1-4 | TRBV5-1 | TRBD1 | - | CASSTGQLNEKLFF | TGCGCCAGCAGTACGGGACAGCTTAATGAAAAACTGTTTTTT
TRBJ1-6 | TRBV6-1 | TRBD1 | once | CASSEAARGQNSPLHF | TGTGCCAGCAGTGAAGCGGCCAGGGGGCAAAATTCACCCCTCCACTTT
TRBJ1-2 | TRBV5-1 | - | few | CASSPLLDGYTF | TGCGCCAGCAGCCCGCTGTTAGATGGCTACACCTTC
TRBJ2-2 | TRBV11-3 | TRBD1 | - | CASSSTGRRELFF | TGTGCCAGCAGCTCGACAGGGAGAAGGGAGCTGTTTTTT
TRBJ1-1 | TRBV6-6 | TRBD1 | - | CASINAGGGTEAFF | TGTGCCAGCATCAACGCAGGGGGCGGAACTGAAGCTTTCTTT
TRBJ1-2 | TRBV5-1 | - | - | CASNVRNYGYTF | TGCGCCAGCAATGTCAGAAACTATGGCTACACCTTC
TRBJ2-7 | TRBV2 | TRBD2 | - | CASSGRLAGVDEQYF | TGTGCCAGCAGTGGAAGATTAGCGGGAGTGGACGAGCAGTACTTC
TRBJ2-3 | TRBV5-8 | TRBD2 | - | CASSSGLAGVTDTQYF | TGTGCCAGCAGCTCGGGACTAGCGGGAGTTACAGATACGCAGTATTTT
TRBJ2-5 | TRBV18 | TRBD2 | - | CASSATSGSVETQYF | TGTGCCAGCTCAGCAACTAGCGGGAGTGTGGAGACCCAGTACTTC
TRBJ1-4 | TRBV7-8 | - | few | CASSLGDFGKLFF | TGTGCCAGCAGCTTAGGGGACTTCGGAAAACTGTTTTTT
TRBJ2-2 | TRBV9 | - | - | CASSVGLTGELFF | TGTGCCAGCAGCGTAGGGCTCACCGGGGAGCTGTTTTTT
TRBJ2-1 | TRBV7-2 | TRBD2 | - | CASSPRGGRYEREQFF | TGTGCCAGCAGCCCCCGCGGGGGGCGCTACGAAAGAGAGCAGTTCTTC
TRBJ1-2 | TRBV29-1 | TRBD1 | - | CSVAGTANYGYTF | TGCAGCGTTGCCGGGACAGCGAACTATGGCTACACCTTC
TRBJ1-2 | TRBV7-6 | - | - | CASSLGGGYGYTF | TGTGCCAGCAGCTTAGGGGGCGGCTATGGCTACACCTTC
TRBJ2-1 | TRBV2 | - | once | CAIQVGPNEQFF | TGTGCCATACAGGTCGGACCCAATGAGCAGTTCTTC
TRBJ2-1 | TRBV28 | TRBD2 | - | CASSLGGLAGVGEQFF | TGTGCCAGCAGTTTAGGGGGACTAGCGGGAGTTGGTGAGCAGTTCTTC
TRBJ2-2 | TRBV7-3 | - | - | CASTRGAGGELFF | TGTGCCAGCACGCGTGGGGCAGGCGGGGAGCTGTTTTTT
TRBJ2-1 | TRBV28 | TRBD1 | - | CASSSGQTYNEQFF | TGTGCCAGCAGTTCGGGACAGACCTACAATGAGCAGTTCTTC
TRBJ1-2 | TRBV19 | - | once | CASKGFQGFGGYTF | TGTGCCAGTAAGGGATTTCAGGGATTTGGCGGCTACACCTTC
TRBJ2-7 | TRBV10-2 | TRBD2 | - | CASSSGTSGTYEQYF | TGCGCCAGCAGTTCCGGGACTAGCGGTACCTACGAGCAGTACTTC
TRBJ2-7 | TRBV9 | TRBD2 | - | CASSVEGRASAGAHEQYF | TGTGCCAGCAGCGTAGAAGGGCGTGCATCGGCGGGAGCCCACGAGCAGTACTTC
TRBJ2-1 | TRBV28 | TRBD2 | - | CASRGTSGTYNEQFF | TGTGCCAGCAGGGGAACTAGCGGGACCTACAATGAGCAGTTCTTC
TRBJ2-7 | TRBV2 | - | - | CASREQSYEQYF | TGTGCCAGCAGGGAACAGTCCTACGAGCAGTACTTC
TRBJ2-1 | TRBV2 | - | - | CASSVSPRGYEQFF | TGTGCCAGCAGTGTGTCACCCCGGGGGTATGAGCAGTTCTTC
TRBJ1-6 | TRBV9 | - | once | CASSVDQINSPLHF | TGTGCCAGCAGCGTAGATCAAATTAATTCACCCCTCCACTTT
TRBJ1-1 | TRBV4-2 | TRBD1 | few | CASSPVTGESSEAFF | TGTGCCAGCAGCCCTGTAACAGGGGAGTCGAGTGAAGCTTTCTTT
TRBJ2-7 | TRBV4-1 | TRBD1 | - | CASSQDRGGLDEQYF | TGCGCCAGCAGCCAGGACAGGGGTGGGCTCGACGAGCAGTACTTC
TRBJ1-1 | TRBV28 | - | - | CASSFAGLESGAFF | TGTGCCAGCAGTTTTGCAGGGTTGGAGTCTGGAGCTTTCTTT
TRBJ2-6 | TRBV6-5 | - | - | CASSYSGSFPGNVLTF | TGTGCCAGCAGTTACTCGGGGAGTTTTCCTGGCAACGTCCTGACTTTC
TRBJ2-3 | TRBV7-2 | - | - | CASSLGLLARADTQYF | TGTGCCAGCAGCTTGGGTCTCCTAGCGAGGGCTGATACGCAGTATTTT
TRBJ2-2 | TRBV7-2 | TRBD2 | - | CASSLLLAGVSGELFF | TGTGCCAGCAGCTTACTCCTAGCGGGAGTTTCTGGGGAGCTGTTTTTT